Below are 6 T cell receptor beta chains sequenced from a single sample in a study of control samples from healthy donors and cancer patients. Assay used: immunoSEQ multiplex PCR; TCRdb lists only in-frame clones, some missing. The sample has some 100,000 clones; around 89% are singletons. Sequences were obtained from blood. Receptors were obtained from a woman between 50 and 59 years old in good health.

The chain combines TRBV3-1 (or the pseudogene TRBV3-2) with TRBJ1-2, with 7 bases identical to TRBD1. CDR1 is LGHDT, CDR2 YNNKEL, per germline (reference sequence). The V segment lost 4 bases and the J segment 8 bases; nucleotides outside the gene matches: 4. There are 12 residues in the CDR3. CDR3: CASSPTGLGYTF. Written as DNA, the CDR3 is TGTGCCAGCAGCCCGACAGGGTTAGGCTACACCTTC.

CDR3 DNA sequence: TGTGCCACCAGCAACGGGGCAAACACTGAAGCTTTCTTT. It yields the protein CATSNGANTEAFF. The V call is TRBV15, the J call TRBJ1-1; D is perhaps TRBD1 (5 bases). The germline gives CDR1 LNHNV, CDR2 YYDKDF (reference sequence). This CDR3 spans 13 amino acids. V was trimmed by 4 bases and J by 2 bases, leaving 8 bases between them.

The chain carries TRBV7-8 and TRBJ1-1; D is perhaps TRBD1 (5 bases). Germline loops: CDR1 SGHVS, CDR2 FQNEAQ. The CDR3 covers 15 residues. The V and J ends lost 3 bases and 1 base respectively, with 12 bases between them. The chain's CDR3 is CASSFGDGRNTEAFF. Here the CDR3 DNA reads TGTGCCAGCAGCTTCGGGGACGGGAGGAACACTGAAGCTTTCTTT.

The V and J genes are TRBV10-3 and TRBJ1-6; D is undetermined. CDR3 length: 17 amino acids. CDR1 ENHRY and CDR2 SYGVKD come from the germline V gene. V lost 6 bases, J lost 3 bases, and 18 bases lay in between. CDR3 sequence reads: CAIREPFRGVYNSPLHF. In DNA form, the CDR3 reads TGTGCCATCAGGGAACCCTTCCGAGGTGTCTATAATTCACCCCTCCACTTT.

The table lists this clone with a count of one. The chain combines TRBV12-3 or TRBV12-4 with TRBJ1-5; D gene uncertain. CDR3 length: 12 residues. Trimming removed 10 bases at V and 7 bases at J, with 14 bases between. In nucleotides, the CDR3 is TGTGCCATAAGTCGAGGCGGGCAGCCCCAGCATTTT. Translation: CAISRGGQPQHF.

The chain combines TRBV12-3 or TRBV12-4 with TRBJ2-3; D is possibly TRBD2 (6 bases). V dropped 11 bases and J dropped 8 bases, with 20 bases sitting between them. The length of the CDR3 is 13 residues. The DNA of the CDR3 is TGTGCCGCCGCTTGGAGGGCGCAGTCTACGCAGTATTTT. Translated: CAAAWRAQSTQYF.